Listed here is a single T cell receptor beta chain. Its antigen is unknown. These data originate in a study of T cells in Graves' hyperthyroidism and ophthalmopathy. Study observations and caveats: Most thyroid-expanded clonotypes above 0.001 were also found in blood.

CDR1 is SEHNR and CDR2 is FQNEAQ in the germline V gene (reference sequence). The V gene end was trimmed by 5 bases and the J gene end by 0 bases; junction bases not matched to a gene: 10. This CDR3 spans 16 amino acids. TCR beta CDR3 region amplification was performed from RNA transcripts. When the TCR CDR3 underwent first-round RT-PCR, the HTBI primer set was used. One entry per CDR3 protein results from TCRdb running MiXCR on the multiplex PCR reads. Of about 640,000 distinct CDR3 sequences in the sample, 20% to 25% were seen once. Patients with uncontrolled infections, other autoimmune diseases, pregnancy or lactation were excluded.

The origin of this receptor is a man aged 30 to 39 with Graves' ophthalmopathy. The chain joins TRBV7-9 to TRBJ2-7; 7 bases align to TRBD2. Sequencing used blood. CDR3 sequence reads: CASSPWGEGISYEQYF. The CDR3, as DNA: TGTGCCAGCAGCCCGTGGGGGGAGGGGATCTCCTACGAGCAGTACTTC.